This T cell receptor beta chain is from a study of regulatory T cells in long-lasting Graves disease. Study details: Antithyroid drugs had been taken by newly diagnosed Graves' patients for under 3 months.

CDR3-region Arm-PCR and iRepertoire HTBI primers produced the TCR beta libraries. TCRdb passed the multiplex PCR reads through MiXCR, listing each CDR3 protein once. The sample includes about 350,000 distinct CDR3 sequences, 16% of them seen just once. Whole-study results and caveats: Patients with persistent Graves' had lower TCR diversity than newly diagnosed patients.

As for time point: newly diagnosed GD, antithyroid drugs for less than 3 months. The TCR library used RNA extracted from PBMCs. This clonotype was recorded many times. Antigen specificity is unknown. The V end lost 3 bases, the J end lost 0 bases, and 8 bases lay between the germline ends. The germline V gene encodes CDR1 GTSNPN and CDR2 SVGIG (reference sequence). The CDR3 consists of 13 residues. Separately, the same data were catalogued under a study of T cells in Graves' hyperthyroidism and ophthalmopathy.

The chain couples TRBV30 to TRBJ1-1, with D perhaps matching TRBD1 (6 bases). The sample here was peripheral blood mononuclear cells (PBMCs), taken at new diagnosis, from a patient treated with antithyroid drugs. The receptor was derived from a woman between 18 and 29 years old with Graves disease. CDR3 sequence reads: CAWSRDMNTEAFF. In DNA form, the CDR3 reads TGTGCCTGGAGCAGGGACATGAACACTGAAGCTTTCTTT.